The clone carrying this T cell receptor beta chain came up once. What it recognizes is unknown. The data derive from a study of immune evolution from preneoplasia to lung adenocarcinoma. Turning to the study itself: HLA loss of heterozygosity: 5.5% to 8.5% AIS, around 16% MIA, about 35% ADC, none AAH. Study observations and caveats: Top clone share appeared to fall from AAH through AIS, MIA, adenocarcinoma.

Two lung cancer pathologists independently confirmed each histologic diagnosis. Macro-dissection enriched premalignant or tumor cells before nucleic acid extraction. This CDR3 has 10 residues. V lost 4 bases and J lost 8, with 3 bases in between. Per the germline V gene, CDR1 is KGHSH and CDR2 is LQKENI. Some clones are missing from TCRdb's copy, which holds only in-frame ones; the method was immunoSEQ multiplex PCR. Seen here are around 6,800 clones, less than 85% observed once, and the top ten hold around 7.9%. This chain connects TRBV18 to TRBJ1-3, with D unclear. The specimen was FFPE atypical adenomatous hyperplasia tissue from the lung. The subset here: atypical adenomatous hyperplasia (AAH), lung preneoplasia. This receptor was obtained from an older donor with lung adenocarcinoma. Some clones in this sample may be carry-over from other donors' samples. CDR3 protein: CASSRDTIYF. CDR3 coding DNA: TGTGCCAGCTCACGAGACACCATATATTTT. Filled out from reference TRBV18 and TRBJ1-3, the complete variable domain reads NAGVMQNPRHLVRRRGQEARLRCSPMKGHSHVYWYRQLPEEGLKFMVYLQKENIIDESGMPKERFSAEFPKEGPSILRIQQVVRGDSAAYFCASSRDTIYFGEGSWLTVV.